The rows below give T cell receptor beta chains drawn from one sample of a study of cytomegalovirus exposure and HLA in healthy donors. Sequencing used immunoSEQ multiplex PCR; TCRdb keeps in-frame clones, though not all of them. Altogether tens of thousands of clones are present, about four fifths being singletons, with the ten largest covering under 2%. Input material: PBMCs. These receptor sequences come from a woman aged 25 to 39 in good health and CMV-seronegative. The CDR3 runs from the conserved cysteine through the conserved F or W.

V: TRBV18
CDR3: CASSPGLTGNEQFF

V: TRBV18
CDR3: CASSVDRMNTEAFF

V: TRBV7-8
CDR3: CASSRTSGSTDTQYF

V: TRBV11-2
CDR3: CASSPGLAGGQSQFF

V: TRBV11-2
CDR3: CASSLVLAGVTDTQYF

V: TRBV5-6
CDR3: CASSPRKTGNTGELFF

V: TRBV19
CDR3: CASSIPGLSYEQYF

V: TRBV18
CDR3: CASSPPSDAGGYTF

V: TRBV9
CDR3: CASSVLGAANYGYTF

V: TRBV4-1
CDR3: CASGPPGQSYNEQFF

V: TRBV7-9
CDR3: CASSLDGPGGTDTQYF

V: TRBV27
CDR3: CASSPGVAGGLLQFF

V: TRBV7-2
CDR3: CASSLGAPAQETQYF

V: TRBV30
CDR3: CAWSEGDSQPQHF

V: TRBV18
CDR3: CASSQGSAAYEQYF

V: TRBV5-1
CDR3: CASSSGQGMGEQYF

V: TRBV27
CDR3: CASSLLGTSGSSPDTQYF

V: TRBV5-4
CDR3: CASSPYREDTQYF

V: TRBV5-1
CDR3: CASSLGAATANEKLFF

V: TRBV28
CDR3: CASSSPGGGNTIYF

V: TRBV18
CDR3: CASSPGETKGYTF

V: TRBV19
CDR3: CASSMGGGSNEQFF

V: TRBV18
CDR3: CASSPPSRTGPYNEQFF

V: TRBV5-1
CDR3: CASSLASRGGSDTQYF

V: TRBV5-5
CDR3: CASRGDILQETQYF

V: TRBV9
CDR3: CASSPGTGWNNEQFF

V: TRBV5-4
CDR3: CASSLSDRGRGNTIYF

V: TRBV14
CDR3: CASSNERVYTDTQYF

V: TRBV5-4
CDR3: CASSLAGRGPDEQYF

V: TRBV10-2
CDR3: CASSTENYYEQYF

V: TRBV11-2
CDR3: CASSLPWELFF

V: TRBV6-7
CDR3: CASSYSNLIQGIMRDYGYTF